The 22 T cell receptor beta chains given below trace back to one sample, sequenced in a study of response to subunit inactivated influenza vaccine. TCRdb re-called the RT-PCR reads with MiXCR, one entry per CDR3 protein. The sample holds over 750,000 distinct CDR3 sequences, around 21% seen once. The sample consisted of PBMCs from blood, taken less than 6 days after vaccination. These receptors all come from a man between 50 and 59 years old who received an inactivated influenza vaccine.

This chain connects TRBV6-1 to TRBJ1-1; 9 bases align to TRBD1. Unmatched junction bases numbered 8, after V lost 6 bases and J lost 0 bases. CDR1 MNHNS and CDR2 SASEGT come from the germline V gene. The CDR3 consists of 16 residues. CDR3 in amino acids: CASSRGGTGMNTEAFF. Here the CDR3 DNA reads TGTGCCAGCAGCCGAGGTGGGACAGGGATGAACACTGAAGCTTTCTTT.

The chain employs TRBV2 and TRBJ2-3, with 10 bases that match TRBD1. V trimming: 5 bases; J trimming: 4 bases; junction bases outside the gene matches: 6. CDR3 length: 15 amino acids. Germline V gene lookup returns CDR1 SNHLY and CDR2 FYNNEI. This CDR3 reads CASSRDRGLPDTQYF. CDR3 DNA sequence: TGTGCCAGCAGTAGGGACAGGGGTCTTCCAGATACGCAGTATTTT.

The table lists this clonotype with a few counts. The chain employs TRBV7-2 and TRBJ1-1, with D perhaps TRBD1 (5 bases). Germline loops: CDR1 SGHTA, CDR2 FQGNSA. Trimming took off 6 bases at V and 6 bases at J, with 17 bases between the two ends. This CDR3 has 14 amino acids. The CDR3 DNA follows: TGTGCCAGCAGTTCCAGGGTTTCTGGATCTGAAGCTTTCTTT. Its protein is CASSSRVSGSEAFF. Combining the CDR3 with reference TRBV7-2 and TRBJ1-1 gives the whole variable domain GAGVSQSPSNKVTEKGKDVELRCDPISGHTALYWYRQSLGQGLEFLIYFQGNSAPDKSGLPSDRFSAERTGGSVSTLTIQRTQQEDSAVYLCASSSRVSGSEAFFGQGTRLTVV.

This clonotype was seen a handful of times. CDR3 residues: CASSSATPGEQFF. The CDR3 coding sequence is TGTGCCAGCAGCTCCGCGACACCCGGAGAGCAGTTCTTC. The chain carries TRBV5-5 and TRBJ2-1; D call uncertain. The CDR3 consists of 13 residues. The V and J ends lost 3 bases and 10 bases respectively, with 14 bases between them. Germline assignment: CDR1 SGHKS and CDR2 YYEKEE (reference sequence).

The CDR3 loop reads CASRDPGRSYEQYF. Written as DNA, the CDR3 is TGTGCCAGCAGGGATCCGGGGCGCAGCTACGAGCAGTACTTC. This sequence joins TRBV6-2 or TRBV6-3 and TRBJ2-7, with D possibly being TRBD1 or TRBD2 (5 bases each). Between the trimmed V and J ends, which lost 6 bases and 3 bases, there was a span of 15 bases. The germline V gene encodes CDR1 MNHEY and CDR2 SVGEGT. CDR3 length equals 14 residues.

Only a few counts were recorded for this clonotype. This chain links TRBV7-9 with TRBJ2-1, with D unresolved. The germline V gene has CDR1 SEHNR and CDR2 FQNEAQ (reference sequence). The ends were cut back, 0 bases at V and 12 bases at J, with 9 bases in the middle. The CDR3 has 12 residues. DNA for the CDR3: TGTGCCAGCAGCTTAGCCCGAGGATGGCAGTTCTTC. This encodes CASSLARGWQFF.

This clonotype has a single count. The CDR3 is CASSPRVQNTGELFF. Written as DNA, the CDR3 is TGCGCCAGCAGCCCGCGGGTCCAGAACACCGGGGAGCTGTTTTTT. J is TRBJ2-2 and V is TRBV5-1; a possible D gene is TRBD2 (5 bases). The CDR3 runs to 15 residues. Between the trimmed V and J ends, which lost 4 bases and 1 base, there was a span of 11 bases. Germline V CDR1 and CDR2: SGHRS, YFSETQ.

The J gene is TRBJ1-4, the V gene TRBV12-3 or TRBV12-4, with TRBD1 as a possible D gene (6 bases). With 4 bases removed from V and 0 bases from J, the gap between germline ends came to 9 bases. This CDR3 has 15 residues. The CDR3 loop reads CASSSTGTTNEKLFF. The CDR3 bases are TGTGCCAGCAGTTCCACAGGGACAACTAATGAAAAACTGTTTTTT.

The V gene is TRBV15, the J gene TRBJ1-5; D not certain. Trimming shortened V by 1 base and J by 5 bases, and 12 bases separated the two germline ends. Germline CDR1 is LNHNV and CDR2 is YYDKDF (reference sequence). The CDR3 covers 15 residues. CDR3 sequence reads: CATSRVGRLDQPQHF. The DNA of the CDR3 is TGTGCCACCAGCAGAGTAGGGCGGCTCGATCAGCCCCAGCATTTT. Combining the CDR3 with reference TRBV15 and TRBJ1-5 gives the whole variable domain DAMVIQNPRYQVTQFGKPVTLSCSQTLNHNVMYWYQQKSSQAPKLLFHYYDKDFNNEADTPDNFQSRRPNTSFCFLDIRSPGLGDTAMYLCATSRVGRLDQPQHFGDGTRLSIL.

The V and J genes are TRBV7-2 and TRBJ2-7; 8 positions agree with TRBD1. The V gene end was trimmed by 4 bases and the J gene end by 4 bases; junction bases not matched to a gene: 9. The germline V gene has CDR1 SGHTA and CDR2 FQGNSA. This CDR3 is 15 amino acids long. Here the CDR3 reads CASSYKTGVGYEQYF. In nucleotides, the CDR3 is TGTGCCAGCAGCTATAAGACAGGGGTAGGGTACGAGCAGTACTTC.

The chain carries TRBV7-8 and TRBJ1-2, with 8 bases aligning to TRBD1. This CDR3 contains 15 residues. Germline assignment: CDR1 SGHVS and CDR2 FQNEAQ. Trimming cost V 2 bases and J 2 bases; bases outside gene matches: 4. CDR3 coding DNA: TGTGCCAGCAGCTTAAGTCAGGGGGCCAACTATGGCTACACCTTC. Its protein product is CASSLSQGANYGYTF.

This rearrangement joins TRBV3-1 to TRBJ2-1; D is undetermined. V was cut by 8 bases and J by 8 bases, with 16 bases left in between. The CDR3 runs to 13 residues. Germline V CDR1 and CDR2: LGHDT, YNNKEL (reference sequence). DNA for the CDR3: TGTGCCAGCGGCTCCGGGCTCGTCTATGAGCAGTTCTTC. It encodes CASGSGLVYEQFF.

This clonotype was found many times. DNA for the CDR3: TGTGCCAGCAGCTGGGGGACGGCCTCCTACGAGCAGTACTTC. Its protein product is CASSWGTASYEQYF. The rearrangement joins TRBV5-6 to TRBJ2-7; D could derive from TRBD1 or TRBD2 (5 bases each). Trimming cost V 3 bases and J 0 bases, with 10 bases left between them. From germline, CDR1 is SGHDT and CDR2 YYEEEE. The CDR3 sequence is 14 residues long.

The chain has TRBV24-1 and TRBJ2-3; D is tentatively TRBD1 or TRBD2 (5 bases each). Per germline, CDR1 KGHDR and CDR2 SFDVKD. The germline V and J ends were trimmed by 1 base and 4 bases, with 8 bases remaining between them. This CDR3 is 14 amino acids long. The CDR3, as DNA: TGTGCCACCAGTGATTTCTCGGGGCCAGATACGCAGTATTTT. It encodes CATSDFSGPDTQYF.

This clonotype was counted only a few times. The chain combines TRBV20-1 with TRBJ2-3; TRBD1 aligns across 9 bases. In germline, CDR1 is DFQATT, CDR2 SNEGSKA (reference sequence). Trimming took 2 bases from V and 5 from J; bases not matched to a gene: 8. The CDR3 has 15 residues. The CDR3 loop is CSARIRDRVIDTQYF. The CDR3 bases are TGCAGTGCTAGAATAAGGGACAGGGTTATAGATACGCAGTATTTT.

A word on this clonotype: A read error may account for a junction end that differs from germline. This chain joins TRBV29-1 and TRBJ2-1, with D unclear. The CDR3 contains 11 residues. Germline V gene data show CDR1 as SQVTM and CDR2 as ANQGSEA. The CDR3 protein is CSGDTYNEQFF. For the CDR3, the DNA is TGCAGCGGGGATACCTACAACGAGCAGTTCTTC.

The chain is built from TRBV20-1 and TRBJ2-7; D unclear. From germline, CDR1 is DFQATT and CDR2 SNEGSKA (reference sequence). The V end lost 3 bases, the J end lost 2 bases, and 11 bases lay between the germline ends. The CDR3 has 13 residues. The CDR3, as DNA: TGCAGTGCTAGCCCCCGGGCCCCCTACGAGCAGTACTTC. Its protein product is CSASPRAPYEQYF.

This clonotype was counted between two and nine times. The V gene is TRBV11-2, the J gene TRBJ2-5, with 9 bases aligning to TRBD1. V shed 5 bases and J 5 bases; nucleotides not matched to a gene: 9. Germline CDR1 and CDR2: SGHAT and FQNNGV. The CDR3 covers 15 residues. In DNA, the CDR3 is TGTGCCAGCAGCCTAGGACAGGGGAAAGAGGAGACCCAGTACTTC. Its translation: CASSLGQGKEETQYF. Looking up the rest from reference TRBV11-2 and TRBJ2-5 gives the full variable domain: EAGVAQSPRYKIIEKRQSVAFWCNPISGHATLYWYQQILGQGPKLLIQFQNNGVVDDSQLPKDRFSAERLKGVDSTLKIQPAKLEDSAVYLCASSLGQGKEETQYFGPGTRLLVL.

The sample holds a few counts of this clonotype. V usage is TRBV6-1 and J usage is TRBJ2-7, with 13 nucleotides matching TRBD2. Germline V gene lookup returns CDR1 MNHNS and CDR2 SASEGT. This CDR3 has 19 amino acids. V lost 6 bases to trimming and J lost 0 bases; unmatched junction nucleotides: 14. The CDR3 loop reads CASSQGLAGSFYGSYEQYF. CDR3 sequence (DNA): TGTGCCAGCAGCCAGGGACTAGCGGGATCCTTTTACGGCTCCTACGAGCAGTACTTC.

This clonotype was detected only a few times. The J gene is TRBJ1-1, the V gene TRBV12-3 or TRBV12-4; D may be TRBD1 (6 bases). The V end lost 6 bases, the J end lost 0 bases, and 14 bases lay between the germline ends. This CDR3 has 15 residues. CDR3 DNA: TGTGCCAGCAGCCTGATGCAGGGGCTGAACACTGAAGCTTTCTTT. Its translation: CASSLMQGLNTEAFF.

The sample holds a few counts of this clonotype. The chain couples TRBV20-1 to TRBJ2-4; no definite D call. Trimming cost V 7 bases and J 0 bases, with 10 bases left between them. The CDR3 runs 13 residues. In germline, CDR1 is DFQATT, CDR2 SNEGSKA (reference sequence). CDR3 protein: CSVNSLAKNIQYF. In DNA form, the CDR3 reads TGCAGTGTAAACAGCCTAGCCAAAAACATTCAGTACTTC.

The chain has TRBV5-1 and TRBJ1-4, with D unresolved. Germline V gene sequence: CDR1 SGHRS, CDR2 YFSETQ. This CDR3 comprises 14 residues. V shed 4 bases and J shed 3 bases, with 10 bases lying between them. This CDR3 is CASSPTSANEKLFF. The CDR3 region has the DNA TGCGCCAGCAGCCCGACCTCCGCTAATGAAAAACTGTTTTTT.